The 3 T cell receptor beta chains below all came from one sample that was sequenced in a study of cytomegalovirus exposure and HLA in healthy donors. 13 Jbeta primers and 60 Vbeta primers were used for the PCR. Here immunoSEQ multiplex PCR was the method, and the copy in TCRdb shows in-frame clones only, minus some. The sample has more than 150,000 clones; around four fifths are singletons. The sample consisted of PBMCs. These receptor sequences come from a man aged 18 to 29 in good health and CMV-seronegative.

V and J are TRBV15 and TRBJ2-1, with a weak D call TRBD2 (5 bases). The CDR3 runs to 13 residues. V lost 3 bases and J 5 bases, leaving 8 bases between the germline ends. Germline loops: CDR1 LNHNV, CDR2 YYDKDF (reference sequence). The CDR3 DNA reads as TGTGCCACCAGCAGGACGGGAAACAATGAGCAGTTCTTC. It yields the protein CATSRTGNNEQFF. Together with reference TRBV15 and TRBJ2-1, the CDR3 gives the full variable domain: DAMVIQNPRYQVTQFGKPVTLSCSQTLNHNVMYWYQQKSSQAPKLLFHYYDKDFNNEADTPDNFQSRRPNTSFCFLDIRSPGLGDTAMYLCATSRTGNNEQFFGPGTRLTVL.

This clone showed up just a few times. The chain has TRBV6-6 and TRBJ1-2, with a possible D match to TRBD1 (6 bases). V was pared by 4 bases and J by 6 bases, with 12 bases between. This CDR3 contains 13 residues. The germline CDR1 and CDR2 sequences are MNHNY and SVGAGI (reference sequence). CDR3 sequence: CASSFSSGDGYTF. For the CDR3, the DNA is TGTGCCAGCAGTTTTTCTTCAGGGGATGGCTACACCTTC.

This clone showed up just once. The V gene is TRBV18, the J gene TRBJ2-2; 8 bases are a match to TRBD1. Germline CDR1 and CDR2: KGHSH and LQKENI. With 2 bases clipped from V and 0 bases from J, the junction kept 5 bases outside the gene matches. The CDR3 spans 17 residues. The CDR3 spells CASSPSVGQANTGELFF. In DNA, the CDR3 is TGTGCCAGCTCACCATCGGTGGGACAGGCGAACACCGGGGAGCTGTTTTTT.